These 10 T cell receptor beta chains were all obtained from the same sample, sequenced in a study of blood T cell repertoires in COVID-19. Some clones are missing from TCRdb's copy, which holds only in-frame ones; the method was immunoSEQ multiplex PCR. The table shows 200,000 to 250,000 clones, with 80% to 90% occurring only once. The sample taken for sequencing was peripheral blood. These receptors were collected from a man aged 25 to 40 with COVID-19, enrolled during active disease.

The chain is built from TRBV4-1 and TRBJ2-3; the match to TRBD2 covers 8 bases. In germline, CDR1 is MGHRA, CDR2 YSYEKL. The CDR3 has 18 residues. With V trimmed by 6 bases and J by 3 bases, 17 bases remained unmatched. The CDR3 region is CASRRIPGTRGGTDTQYF. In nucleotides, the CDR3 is TGCGCCAGCAGACGCATCCCCGGGACTAGAGGGGGGACAGATACGCAGTATTTT.

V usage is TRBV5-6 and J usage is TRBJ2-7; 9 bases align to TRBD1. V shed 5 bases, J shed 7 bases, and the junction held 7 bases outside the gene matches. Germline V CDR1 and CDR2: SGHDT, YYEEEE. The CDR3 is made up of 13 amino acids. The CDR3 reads CASSSQGAREQYF. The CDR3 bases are TGTGCCAGCAGTTCACAGGGGGCGCGTGAGCAGTACTTC.

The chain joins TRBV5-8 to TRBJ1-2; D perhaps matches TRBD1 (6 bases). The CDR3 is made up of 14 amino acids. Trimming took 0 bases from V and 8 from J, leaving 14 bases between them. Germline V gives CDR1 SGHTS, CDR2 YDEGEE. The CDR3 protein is CASSLVIQGWGYTF. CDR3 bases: TGTGCCAGCAGCTTGGTTATACAGGGCTGGGGCTACACCTTC.

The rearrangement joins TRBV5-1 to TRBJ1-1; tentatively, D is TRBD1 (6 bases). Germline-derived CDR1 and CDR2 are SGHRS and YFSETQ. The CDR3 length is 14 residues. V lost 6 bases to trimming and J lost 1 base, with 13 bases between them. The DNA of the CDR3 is TGCGCCAGCAACATGGACAGACGGAACACTGAAGCTTTCTTT. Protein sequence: CASNMDRRNTEAFF.

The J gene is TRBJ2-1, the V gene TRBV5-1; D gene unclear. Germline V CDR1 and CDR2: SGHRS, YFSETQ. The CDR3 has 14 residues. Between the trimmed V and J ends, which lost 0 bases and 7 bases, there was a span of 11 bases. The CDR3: CASSLGQDGNEQFF. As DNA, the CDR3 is TGCGCCAGCAGCTTGGGTCAGGATGGGAATGAGCAGTTCTTC. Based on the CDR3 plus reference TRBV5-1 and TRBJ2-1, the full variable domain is KAGVTQTPRYLIKTRGQQVTLSCSPISGHRSVSWYQQTPGQGLQFLFEYFSETQRNKGNFPGRFSGRQFSNSRSEMNVSTLELGDSALYLCASSLGQDGNEQFFGPGTRLTVL.

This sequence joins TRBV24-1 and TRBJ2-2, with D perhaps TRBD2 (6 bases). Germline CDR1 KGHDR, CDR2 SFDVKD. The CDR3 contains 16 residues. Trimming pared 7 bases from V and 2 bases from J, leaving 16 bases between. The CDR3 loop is CATSPVRTINTGELFF. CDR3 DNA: TGTGCCACCAGCCCCGTACGGACTATAAACACCGGGGAGCTGTTTTTT.

The CDR3 DNA sequence: TGCAGTGCCAGTCCGTGGGAGCATCAGCCCCAGCATTTT. Its translation: CSASPWEHQPQHF. The genes are TRBV20-1 and TRBJ1-5; unclear D gene. The CDR3 loop spans 13 amino acids. Germline CDR1 DFQATT, CDR2 SNEGSKA (reference sequence). V gave up 6 bases and J gave up 5 bases, with 14 bases separating them.

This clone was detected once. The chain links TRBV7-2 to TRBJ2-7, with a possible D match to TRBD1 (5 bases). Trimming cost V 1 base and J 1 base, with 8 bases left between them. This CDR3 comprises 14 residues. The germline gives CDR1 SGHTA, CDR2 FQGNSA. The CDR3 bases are TGTGCCAGCAGCTTAGGCAGGGTATCCTACGAGCAGTACTTC. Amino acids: CASSLGRVSYEQYF.

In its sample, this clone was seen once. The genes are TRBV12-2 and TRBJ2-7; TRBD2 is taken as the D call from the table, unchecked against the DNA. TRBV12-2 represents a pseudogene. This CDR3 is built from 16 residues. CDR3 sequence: CASRQSGRGVPYEQYF. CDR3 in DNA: TGTGCAAGTCGCCAGTCTGGTCGGGGAGTCCCCTACGAGCAGTACTTC.

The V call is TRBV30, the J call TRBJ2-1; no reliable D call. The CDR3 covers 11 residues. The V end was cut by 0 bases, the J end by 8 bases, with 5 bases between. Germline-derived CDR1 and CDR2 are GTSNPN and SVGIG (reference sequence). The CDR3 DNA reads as TGTGCCTGGAGTGTACGGGATGAGCAGTTCTTC. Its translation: CAWSVRDEQFF. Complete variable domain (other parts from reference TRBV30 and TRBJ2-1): SQTIHQWPATLVQPVGSPLSLECTVEGTSNPNLYWYRQAAGRGLQLLFYSVGIGQISSEVPQNLSASRPQDRQFILSSKKLLLSDSGFYLCAWSVRDEQFFGPGTRLTVL.